The clone carrying this T cell receptor (beta chain) was recorded once. The data derive from a study of blood T cell repertoires in COVID-19. Study context: Samples came from the United States, Italy and Spain, spanning acute and convalescent COVID-19. T cells, B-cell-depleted T cells, or PBMCs supplied cDNA or gDNA.

The CDR3 is made up of 16 amino acids. Germline lookup yields CDR1 KGHSH and CDR2 LQKENI. The ends lost 3 bases at V and 3 bases at J; junction bases unmatched: 6. Original handling: Amplification of reference gene primers was used by the study to estimate nucleated cell counts. Sequencing was performed with immunoSEQ multiplex PCR; in TCRdb, only in-frame clones are kept and a portion is missing. Clone size and V and J calls were adopted from that table, with D and trimming inferred from the DNA. Among about 120,000 clones listed, over 60% were seen once. Input material: peripheral blood. This clonotype originated in a human donor in a cohort sampled during active COVID-19. The rearrangement joins TRBV18 to TRBJ2-7; TRBD2 matches at 12 bases. Written as DNA, the CDR3 is TGTGCCAGCTCACCTCGGACTAGCGGGACAAACTACGAGCAGTACTTC. This encodes CASSPRTSGTNYEQYF.